Below are 6 T cell receptor beta chains sequenced from a single sample in a study of cytomegalovirus exposure and HLA in healthy donors. Both 60 Vbeta primers and 13 Jbeta primers went into the PCR. The method was immunoSEQ multiplex PCR; TCRdb's version includes in-frame clones alone and lacks a portion of them. The repertoire holds 90,000 to 130,000 clones, with about 61% as singletons. The sequenced sample consisted of PBMCs. These receptors originate from a woman aged 25 to 45 in good health and CMV-seronegative.

The chain joins TRBV5-4 to TRBJ2-5, with D perhaps TRBD2 (6 bases). Germline CDR1 SGHNT, CDR2 YYREEE (reference sequence). The ends were cut back, 0 bases at V and 2 bases at J, with 14 bases in the middle. The CDR3 extends over 16 amino acids. This CDR3 is CASSLGRLGGQETQYF. The CDR3 bases are TGTGCCAGCAGCTTGGGACGACTAGGAGGACAAGAGACCCAGTACTTC.

The chain recombines TRBV4-2 with TRBJ1-1, with 9 bases that match TRBD1. CDR3 size: 14 residues. After removal of 1 base from V and 5 bases from J, the junction contained 2 bases not matched to a gene. Looked up from germline, CDR1 is LGHNA and CDR2 is YNFKEQ. This CDR3 reads CASSQGTGVTEAFF. The CDR3 region has the DNA TGTGCCAGCAGCCAAGGGACAGGGGTGACTGAAGCTTTCTTT.

Comment on this clone: Its ends do not fully match the called genes, so a read error is possible. The chain couples TRBV15 to TRBJ2-7, with 8 bases that match TRBD2. The CDR3 sequence is 13 residues long. Germline CDR1 reads LNHNV; CDR2 reads YYDKDF (reference sequence). Here the CDR3 reads CATRRAGAYEQYF. Written as DNA, the CDR3 is TGTGCCACCAGAAGAGCGGGAGCCTACGAGCAGTACTTC.

This clone was observed a single time. J is TRBJ2-2 and V is TRBV2; 9 bases line up with TRBD1. The CDR3 extends over 14 amino acids. Germline values: CDR1 SNHLY, CDR2 FYNNEI. V was pared by 5 bases and J by 6 bases, with 4 bases of the junction left unmatched. The CDR3 sequence is CASSLRQGAGELFF. CDR3 coding DNA: TGTGCCAGCAGTCTCCGACAGGGGGCCGGGGAGCTGTTTTTT.

The chain combines TRBV27 with TRBJ2-1, with TRBD2 identical over 8 bases. CDR1 is MNHEY and CDR2 is SMNVEV in the germline V gene (reference sequence). Trimming cost V 6 bases and J 4 bases; bases outside gene matches: 11. CDR3 size: 16 residues. This CDR3 is CASRLYAVAGYNEQFF. The CDR3 DNA is TGTGCCAGCAGACTTTATGCGGTAGCGGGGTACAATGAGCAGTTCTTC.

The chain uses TRBV2 and TRBJ1-5, with 10 bases matching TRBD1. V was clipped by 7 bases and J by 7 bases; unmatched bases: 4. Looked up from germline, CDR1 is SNHLY and CDR2 is FYNNEI. The CDR3 loop spans 13 amino acids. The CDR3 DNA reads TGTGCCAGCAAAGGGGACAGGGGACAGCCCCAGCATTTT. Translating gives CASKGDRGQPQHF.